The 17 T cell receptor beta chains reported below all come from one sample, sequenced in a study of cytomegalovirus exposure and HLA in healthy donors. This PCR relied on a set of 60 Vbeta primers and 13 Jbeta primers. Generated by immunoSEQ multiplex PCR, the TCRdb table keeps only in-frame clones and is missing some. This repertoire shows approximately 150,000 clones, about 70% found once; its top ten account for about 3%. The specimen sequenced was PBMCs. The receptor set was obtained from a male donor in good health and CMV-seronegative.

The genes are TRBV6-5 and TRBJ1-2; a weak D match, TRBD1 (6 bases). Per germline, CDR1 MNHEY and CDR2 SVGAGI. The V and J ends lost 6 bases and 0 bases respectively, with 11 bases between them. This CDR3 is built from 14 residues. The CDR3 DNA follows: TGTGCCAGCAGCCCGGGACAAGCTAACTATGGCTACACCTTC. Protein: CASSPGQANYGYTF.

The chain has TRBV28 and TRBJ1-1; D is uncertain. Per germline, CDR1 MDHEN and CDR2 SYDVKM. The V end was cut by 3 bases, the J end by 10 bases, with 18 bases between. There are 14 residues in the CDR3. The CDR3 bases are TGTGCCAGCAGTTTGGTCGGGTTTTCGGCTTTAGCTTTCTTT. This translates into CASSLVGFSALAFF. The full variable domain, its missing parts supplied by reference TRBV28 and TRBJ1-1, is DVKVTQSSRYLVKRTGEKVFLECVQDMDHENMFWYRQDPGLGLRLIYFSYDVKMKEKGDIPEGYSVSREKKERFSLILESASTNQTSMYLCASSLVGFSALAFFGQGTRLTVV.

V is TRBV15 and J is TRBJ1-5, with 10 bases aligning to TRBD1. With 4 bases clipped from V and 1 base from J, the junction kept 16 bases outside the gene matches. CDR3 size: 20 residues. Germline lookup yields CDR1 LNHNV and CDR2 YYDKDF (reference sequence). The CDR3, as DNA: TGTGCCACCAGCAAAAAGCCCGGGACAGGGGCAACCGGGAGCAATCAGCCCCAGCATTTT. Its translation is CATSKKPGTGATGSNQPQHF.

The table lists this clone with a few counts. The chain is built from TRBV27 and TRBJ2-4; maybe TRBD2 (7 bases). This CDR3 has 16 residues. From germline, CDR1 is MNHEY and CDR2 SMNVEV (reference sequence). The V gene lost 2 bases and the J gene lost 4 bases, with 15 bases spanning the gap. CDR3 region: CASSLAGAGSKNIQYF. CDR3 nucleotide sequence: TGTGCCAGCAGTTTAGCGGGGGCGGGCTCAAAAAACATTCAGTACTTC.

The J gene is TRBJ2-1, the V gene TRBV14, with 9 positions matching TRBD2. Germline CDR1 reads SGHDN; CDR2 reads FVKESK. The CDR3 contains 15 residues. Losses at the gene ends were 1 base for V and 9 bases for J; bases not matched to a gene: 7. The CDR3 sequence is CASSQVAGGPGEQFF. As DNA, the CDR3 is TGTGCCAGCAGCCAAGTTGCGGGAGGGCCTGGTGAGCAGTTCTTC.

This chain connects TRBV30 to TRBJ2-4; 8 nucleotides agree with TRBD2. This CDR3 contains 15 residues. V shed 5 bases, J shed 1 base, and the junction held 7 bases outside the gene matches. The germline CDR1 and CDR2 sequences are GTSNPN and SVGIG (reference sequence). In DNA, the CDR3 is TGTGCCTGGGAAATTAGCGGGAAGGCCAAAAACATTCAGTACTTC. It specifies CAWEISGKAKNIQYF.

This chain joins TRBV4-3 and TRBJ2-1; 9 positions agree with TRBD2. V gave up 3 bases and J gave up 1 base; unmatched junction bases: 16. The CDR3 contains 20 residues. Germline V gene lookup returns CDR1 LGHNA and CDR2 YSLEER. Written as DNA, the CDR3 is TGCGCCAGCAGCCAGGTAAAAAGCGGGAGGCCCAACCATTCCTACAATGAGCAGTTCTTC. As protein: CASSQVKSGRPNHSYNEQFF.

This clone was seen only once. The junction departs from germline at one end; a sequencing error may be responsible. The rearrangement joins TRBV30 to TRBJ2-7; TRBD1 matches 8 bases. Germline lookup yields CDR1 GTSNPN and CDR2 SVGIG (reference sequence). This CDR3 is built from 15 residues. The CDR3: CAWRRRAGGSHEQYF. The CDR3 coding sequence is TGTGCCTGGAGAAGACGGGCAGGGGGCTCCCACGAGCAGTACTTC.

V is TRBV18 and J is TRBJ1-1; no firm D call. Per germline, CDR1 KGHSH and CDR2 LQKENI. The CDR3 consists of 17 residues. Trimming left V 0 bases short and J 1 base short, with 15 bases between. The DNA for the CDR3 is TGTGCCAGCTCACCACCTATGGGCAGCCTAAAGAACACTGAAGCTTTCTTT. Protein: CASSPPMGSLKNTEAFF. The full variable domain, with the rest looked up from reference TRBV18 and TRBJ1-1, is NAGVMQNPRHLVRRRGQEARLRCSPMKGHSHVYWYRQLPEEGLKFMVYLQKENIIDESGMPKERFSAEFPKEGPSILRIQQVVRGDSAAYFCASSPPMGSLKNTEAFFGQGTRLTVV.

The chain recombines TRBV16 with TRBJ2-3, with 10 bases that match TRBD1. Looked up from germline, CDR1 is KGHSY and CDR2 is FQNENV. This CDR3 has 14 amino acids. V shed 4 bases and J 3 bases; nucleotides not matched to a gene: 1. The CDR3 coding sequence is TGTGCCAGCAGCCCGGGACAGGGGACAGATACGCAGTATTTT. This codes for CASSPGQGTDTQYF.

This chain connects TRBV2 to TRBJ2-5; 9 bases agree with TRBD1. CDR3 length: 15 amino acids. Germline assignment: CDR1 SNHLY and CDR2 FYNNEI. V shed 7 bases and J 2 bases; nucleotides not matched to a gene: 8. The CDR3 sequence is CASMLQGARQETQYF. CDR3 coding DNA: TGTGCCAGCATGCTACAGGGGGCGAGGCAAGAGACCCAGTACTTC.

The V gene is TRBV28, the J gene TRBJ2-5; weak D call: TRBD2 (6 bases). Germline V CDR1 and CDR2: MDHEN, SYDVKM. Trimming left V 2 bases short and J 4 bases short, with 14 bases between. This CDR3 region has 15 residues. CDR3 protein: CASSLVAVGGETQYF. The CDR3 DNA is TGTGCCAGCAGTTTAGTAGCGGTGGGAGGAGAGACCCAGTACTTC. The whole variable domain, remainder taken from reference TRBV28 and TRBJ2-5, is DVKVTQSSRYLVKRTGEKVFLECVQDMDHENMFWYRQDPGLGLRLIYFSYDVKMKEKGDIPEGYSVSREKKERFSLILESASTNQTSMYLCASSLVAVGGETQYFGPGTRLLVL.

The chain links TRBV18 to TRBJ2-7; 7 bases fit TRBD2. The CDR3 is made up of 14 amino acids. After removal of 4 bases from V and 5 bases from J, the junction contained 8 bases not matched to a gene. Germline CDR1 reads KGHSH; CDR2 reads LQKENI. CDR3 loop: CASSLLAGDDEQYF. DNA of the CDR3: TGTGCCAGCTCACTATTGGCGGGGGACGACGAGCAGTACTTC.

The rearrangement uses TRBV4-3 and TRBJ2-1; D unresolved. The CDR3 spans 14 residues. Per germline, CDR1 LGHNA and CDR2 YSLEER. Trimming took off 0 bases at V and 3 bases at J, with 6 bases between the two ends. CDR3 DNA: TGCGCCAGCAGCCAAGACAGGAACTACAATGAGCAGTTCTTC. Protein sequence: CASSQDRNYNEQFF.

In its sample, this clone was seen once. This chain links TRBV4-3 with TRBJ2-1; maybe TRBD2 (6 bases). Trimming removed 5 bases at V and 0 bases at J, with 11 bases between. The CDR3 sequence is 15 residues long. CDR1 is LGHNA and CDR2 is YSLEER in the germline V gene. CDR3 region: CASSWDSISYNEQFF. The DNA of the CDR3 is TGCGCCAGCAGCTGGGACTCCATCTCCTACAATGAGCAGTTCTTC.

V usage is TRBV7-9 and J usage is TRBJ1-4; 8 nucleotides line up with TRBD1. Trimming took 5 bases from V and 9 from J; bases not matched to a gene: 5. The CDR3 loop spans 13 amino acids. In germline, CDR1 is SEHNR, CDR2 FQNEAQ (reference sequence). The CDR3 region is CASSKGQGQKLFF. The CDR3, as DNA: TGTGCCAGCAGCAAAGGACAGGGTCAAAAACTGTTTTTT.

The chain links TRBV5-1 to TRBJ1-1; a possible D gene is TRBD1 (5 bases). Germline V CDR1 and CDR2: SGHRS, YFSETQ. This CDR3 is 16 amino acids long. Trimming took off 2 bases at V and 4 bases at J, with 18 bases between the two ends. As DNA, the CDR3 is TGCGCCAGCAGCTTCTCAATGGAGGAGGGACGCACTGAAGCTTTCTTT. It encodes CASSFSMEEGRTEAFF. Combining the CDR3 with reference TRBV5-1 and TRBJ1-1 gives the whole variable domain KAGVTQTPRYLIKTRGQQVTLSCSPISGHRSVSWYQQTPGQGLQFLFEYFSETQRNKGNFPGRFSGRQFSNSRSEMNVSTLELGDSALYLCASSFSMEEGRTEAFFGQGTRLTVV.